This is a list of T cell receptor beta chains from one sample in a study of blood T cells in healthy people across ages. TCRdb re-called the 5' RACE reads with MiXCR, one entry per CDR3 protein. The profile shows almost 800,000 distinct CDR3 sequences, 55% to 70% of them singletons. Sequenced input: blood. These receptors were collected from a man aged 25-45 years in good health. Both conserved end residues are part of each CDR3. Each record gives: D gene, clone size, J gene, V gene, CDR3 DNA, CDR3 protein. A D gene is named only where the DNA matches it firmly. A row's size may be missing; if present it is once, few, many or a size class.

TRBD1 | . | TRBJ2-5 | TRBV20-1 | TGCAGTGCTAGGGCGAACGGACAGGCTGAAGAGACCCAGTACTTC | CSARANGQAEETQYF
. | . | TRBJ2-1 | TRBV5-1 | TGCGCCAGCAGCTTGGTTCTAGCTAGTCACAATGAGCAGTTCTTC | CASSLVLASHNEQFF
. | . | TRBJ2-7 | TRBV6-5 | TGTGCCAGCAGCCCAGGGGGGTTCTACAATGAGCAGTACTTC | CASSPGGFYNEQYF
. | few | TRBJ2-1 | TRBV7-2 | TGTGCCAGCAGCTCGAGGGCTGAGCAGTTCTTC | CASSSRAEQFF
. | . | TRBJ2-7 | TRBV7-8 | TGTGCCAGCAGTCGGTCCGGACGCTCTGGTCTATTAGTGCTCTACGAGCAGTACTTC | CASSRSGRSGLLVLYEQYF
. | . | TRBJ1-2 | TRBV20-1 | TGCAGTGCTAGGACGACAGAGAACTATGGCTACACCTTC | CSARTTENYGYTF
TRBD2 | . | TRBJ2-1 | TRBV7-2 | TGTGCCAGCAGCTTCGGGACTAGCGGGTGGAACAATGAGCAGTTCTTC | CASSFGTSGWNNEQFF
. | . | TRBJ2-1 | TRBV7-2 | TGTGCCAGCAGCCCAGACGCCAGATGGGACCCCAATGAGCAGTTCTTC | CASSPDARWDPNEQFF
. | . | TRBJ1-6 | TRBV5-1 | TGCGCCAGCAGCTTAAGGGAAAGCTCCTATAATTCACCCCTCCACTTT | CASSLRESSYNSPLHF
. | . | TRBJ2-5 | TRBV5-1 | TGCGCCAGCAGCTTCAGTCAGGTTAATGAGCAGTACTTC | CASSFSQVNEQYF
. | . | TRBJ1-1 | TRBV7-2 | TGTGCCAGCAGCTTCTTCCAGAGGACTGAAGCTTTCTTT | CASSFFQRTEAFF
. | . | TRBJ2-5 | TRBV5-6 | TGTGCCAGCAGCTTCATGGTGGGCCACCAGTACTTC | CASSFMVGHQYF
. | . | TRBJ1-4 | TRBV12-3/TRBV12-4 | TGTGCCAGCAGCGAAGGGAATGCTAATGAAAAACTGTTTTTT | CASSEGNANEKLFF
TRBD1 | . | TRBJ1-1 | TRBV5-1 | TGCGCCAGCAGCTTAACCCCCAGGGGGGCAGGGAGGCCCGCTTTCTTT | CASSLTPRGAGRPAFF
TRBD1 | . | TRBJ2-1 | TRBV4-2 | TGTGCCAGCAGCCAAGCCGGACAGGGGACGGGCAATGAGCAGTTCTTC | CASSQAGQGTGNEQFF
TRBD2 | few | TRBJ2-7 | TRBV5-6 | TGTGCCAGCAGCTTACGGGGACTAGCGGGGTTCGAGCAGTACTTC | CASSLRGLAGFEQYF
. | . | TRBJ2-7 | TRBV7-2 | TGTGCCAGCAGCTTATCTCAACTAGTAATCTACGAGCAGTACTTC | CASSLSQLVIYEQYF
. | . | TRBJ1-2 | TRBV9 | TGTGCCAGCAGCGCGGGTGACAGGCTCTATGGCTACACCTTC | CASSAGDRLYGYTF
. | . | TRBJ1-1 | TRBV7-9 | TGTGCCAGCAGTTTTTCGGACACTGAAGCTTTCTTT | CASSFSDTEAFF
. | . | TRBJ1-5 | TRBV20-1 | TGCAGTGCTAGCGAAGGGGCGGGGTCCGATCAGCCCCAGCATTTT | CSASEGAGSDQPQHF
. | . | TRBJ1-1 | TRBV29-1 | TGCAGCGTGGGACGGGGGAACACTGAAGCTTTCTTT | CSVGRGNTEAFF
TRBD2 | . | TRBJ2-5 | TRBV29-1 | TGCAGCGTGATGCCTAGCGGGAGAAGCAATGAGCAGTACTTC | CSVMPSGRSNEQYF
. | . | TRBJ1-5 | TRBV7-2 | TGTGCCAGCAGCTTAAAAGGGGATGCAAGGCCCCAGCATTTT | CASSLKGDARPQHF
TRBD2 | few | TRBJ2-1 | TRBV7-8 | TGTGCCACCGGGACTAGCGGGATGAGCTCCTACAATGAGCAGTTCTTC | CATGTSGMSSYNEQFF
. | . | TRBJ2-1 | TRBV12-5 | TGTGCTAGTGGTTTGGTTACTAGAGGGAGACAACGGAACATCAATGAGCAGTTCTTC | CASGLVTRGRQRNINEQFF
TRBD1 | . | TRBJ2-6 | TRBV15 | TGTGCCACCAGCAGGTCAAACAGGGGCGGGGGGGCCAACGTCCTGACTTTC | CATSRSNRGGGANVLTF
. | few | TRBJ2-5 | TRBV21-1 | TGTGCCAGCAGCAATATTCCGCTAGCGGGATCCCAAGAGACCCAGTACTTC | CASSNIPLAGSQETQYF
. | once | TRBJ1-5 | TRBV7-9 | TGTGCCAGCAGCCCCTCCGGGGTCAATCAGCCCCAGCATTTT | CASSPSGVNQPQHF
TRBD1 | . | TRBJ2-5 | TRBV7-2 | TGTGCCAGCAGCTCTACTGGACAGGATGGTTTTAAGACCCAGTACTTC | CASSSTGQDGFKTQYF
. | . | TRBJ2-7 | TRBV6-5 | TGTGCCAGCAGAGAAGGGACGACATACGAGCAGTACTTC | CASREGTTYEQYF
TRBD1 | many | TRBJ2-5 | TRBV20-1 | TGCAGTGCGAAAAGGACAGGTCAAGAGACCCAGTACTTC | CSAKRTGQETQYF
. | . | TRBJ1-2 | TRBV29-1 | TGCAGCGTTGACCGGCAGGACAGAACCTATGGCTACACCTTC | CSVDRQDRTYGYTF
TRBD2 | once | TRBJ2-1 | TRBV7-2 | TGTGCCAGCAGCTTAGGTAGGGGACTAGCGGGCCATGAGCAGTTCTTC | CASSLGRGLAGHEQFF
. | once | TRBJ1-2 | TRBV5-1 | TGCGCCAGCAGCTTGGTTCAGGGGCTGGAATATGGCTACACCTTC | CASSLVQGLEYGYTF
. | . | TRBJ1-1 | TRBV20-1 | TGCAGTGCTCCCCAGGACAGTTCGAACACTGAAGCTTTCTTT | CSAPQDSSNTEAFF
TRBD2 | few | TRBJ2-7 | TRBV20-1 | TGCAGTGAAAAGCGGGGCTCCTACGAGCAGTACTTC | CSEKRGSYEQYF
. | . | TRBJ1-4 | TRBV4-3 | TGCGCCAGCAGCCAAGAAAGCAGAGCAACTAATGAAAAACTGTTTTTT | CASSQESRATNEKLFF